This TCR beta chain came from a study of cytomegalovirus exposure and HLA in healthy donors. This CDR3 has 15 amino acids. Germline V gene lookup returns CDR1 SQVTM and CDR2 ANQGSEA. V lost 5 bases and J lost 1; bases outside the gene matches: 10. Both 60 Vbeta primers and 13 Jbeta primers went into the PCR. Method: immunoSEQ multiplex PCR; TCRdb's copy keeps in-frame clones and lacks some. The repertoire has 160,000 or so clones, over 70% of them found once; the top ten carry 1.5%. Regarding this clone: As yet, its antigen is unknown.

Study results and limitations: Among immune exposure information, only CMV serostatus was available.

V and J are TRBV29-1 and TRBJ1-1; 7 positions agree with TRBD1. The sample comprised PBMCs. This TCR was recovered from a woman aged 18-29 years in good health and CMV-seronegative. The CDR3 DNA reads as TGCAGCGTTAACGACAGGGTTTGGGGGAACACTGAAGCTTTCTTT. The encoded protein is CSVNDRVWGNTEAFF.